What follows are 18 T cell receptor beta chains derived from one specimen sequenced in a study of early stage breast cancer tumors. Sequencing was performed with immunoSEQ multiplex PCR; in TCRdb, only in-frame clones are kept and a portion is missing. This sample carries roughly 57,000 clones, 85% to 95% of them seen once, and the ten largest clones take more than 4%. The material sequenced was blood. Receptor source: a person aged 65-85 years with breast cancer.

Written as DNA, the CDR3 is TGTGCCAGCAGCTTAGCGGGCCAGGGCATACGCAATCAGCCCCAGCATTTT. Protein sequence: CASSLAGQGIRNQPQHF. This chain uses TRBV7-2 with TRBJ1-5; D may be TRBD1 (5 bases). V was cut by 0 bases and J by 2 bases, with 14 bases left in between. In germline, CDR1 is SGHTA, CDR2 FQGNSA. CDR3 size: 17 residues.

The J gene is TRBJ2-1, the V gene TRBV7-2; D gene ambiguous. Germline loops: CDR1 SGHTA, CDR2 FQGNSA. The CDR3 totals 14 residues. V shed 3 bases and J shed 12 bases, with 18 bases lying between them. CDR3 sequence (DNA): TGTGCCAGCAGCTTCTCAGGCGTAGGTACAGTGCAGTTCTTC. Translating gives CASSFSGVGTVQFF.

This clone was picked up a small number of times. In DNA, the CDR3 is TGTGCCTTTGGGACTTTACCAAACTATGGCTACACCTTC. This codes for CAFGTLPNYGYTF. This chain links TRBV30 with TRBJ1-2; perhaps TRBD1 as D (5 bases). The CDR3 is made up of 13 amino acids. Germline V gives CDR1 GTSNPN, CDR2 SVGIG (reference sequence). With 7 bases removed from V and 2 bases from J, the gap between germline ends came to 14 bases.

The chain links TRBV28 to TRBJ2-1, with 11 bases fitting TRBD1. CDR1 and CDR2 from the germline V gene are MDHEN and SYDVKM. The CDR3 is made up of 17 amino acids. J gave up 5 bases and V 5 bases, and 11 bases lay outside the gene matches. In DNA form, the CDR3 reads TGTGCCAGCAGTCTCCTGGGACAGGGGGTTCGGCACAATGAGCAGTTCTTC. Residues: CASSLLGQGVRHNEQFF.

CDR3 loop: CASSFILAGVPYEQYF. For the CDR3, the DNA is TGTGCCAGCAGCTTCATACTAGCGGGAGTCCCCTACGAGCAGTACTTC. This chain joins TRBV7-2 and TRBJ2-7, with 11 bases matching TRBD2. Germline CDR1 is SGHTA and CDR2 is FQGNSA. The CDR3 is made up of 16 amino acids. V lost 3 bases, J lost 2 bases, and 6 bases stayed unmatched.

The CDR3 coding sequence is TGCGCCAGCAGACAAGCGGTCCACTCCTACAATGAGCAGTTCTTC. Protein product: CASRQAVHSYNEQFF. The J gene is TRBJ2-1, the V gene TRBV5-1; TRBD2 might be the D (5 bases). This CDR3 has 15 residues. Germline V gene lookup returns CDR1 SGHRS and CDR2 YFSETQ. V shed 5 bases and J shed 0 bases, with 12 bases lying between them.

The V call is TRBV5-5, the J call TRBJ2-1; D may be TRBD2 (5 bases). CDR3 length equals 15 residues. Looked up from germline, CDR1 is SGHKS and CDR2 is YYEKEE (reference sequence). The germline V and J ends were trimmed by 2 bases and 9 bases, with 18 bases remaining between them. DNA for the CDR3: TGTGCCAGCAGCTTAAGTCTAGCAGGAGCGAGTGAGCAGTTCTTC. It translates to CASSLSLAGASEQFF.

This chain links TRBV19 with TRBJ2-7; no firm D call. This CDR3 has 15 residues. The germline CDR1 and CDR2 sequences are LNHDA and SQIVND (reference sequence). Trimming left V 1 base short and J 1 base short, with 11 bases between. The CDR3 DNA reads TGTGCCAGTAGTATAGTGGGTCAGGCGTCCTACGAGCAGTACTTC. Translating gives CASSIVGQASYEQYF.

The chain uses TRBV30 and TRBJ2-3; TRBD2 might be the D (7 bases). CDR1 GTSNPN and CDR2 SVGIG come from the germline V gene (reference sequence). This CDR3 is built from 14 residues. Trimming pared 5 bases from V and 2 bases from J, leaving 14 bases between. CDR3 coding DNA: TGTGCCTGGGGGGCGGGGGCTTCCACAGATACGCAGTATTTT. This codes for CAWGAGASTDTQYF. Complete variable domain (other parts from reference TRBV30 and TRBJ2-3): SQTIHQWPATLVQPVGSPLSLECTVEGTSNPNLYWYRQAAGRGLQLLFYSVGIGQISSEVPQNLSASRPQDRQFILSSKKLLLSDSGFYLCAWGAGASTDTQYFGPGTRLTVL.

The gene calls are TRBV19 and TRBJ1-6; 8 positions match TRBD1. Germline CDR1 LNHDA, CDR2 SQIVND (reference sequence). Losses at the gene ends were 7 bases for V and 10 bases for J; bases not matched to a gene: 9. This CDR3 has 14 amino acids. The CDR3 loop reads CASKPGQDRSPLHF. The CDR3 coding sequence is TGTGCCAGTAAACCGGGACAGGACAGGTCACCCCTCCACTTT.

The chain combines TRBV6-5 with TRBJ2-7; 8 nucleotides agree with TRBD1. The CDR3 is made up of 14 amino acids. With 5 bases clipped from V and 5 bases from J, the junction kept 8 bases outside the gene matches. Germline assignment: CDR1 MNHEY and CDR2 SVGAGI. CDR3 residues: CASSAWTGSNEQYF. CDR3 DNA: TGTGCCAGCAGTGCCTGGACAGGGTCCAACGAGCAGTACTTC.

The chain joins TRBV28 to TRBJ1-1; tentatively, D is TRBD1 (5 bases). With 5 bases removed from V and 7 bases from J, the gap between germline ends came to 11 bases. CDR1 MDHEN and CDR2 SYDVKM come from the germline V gene. The CDR3 spans 12 residues. DNA of the CDR3: TGTGCCAGCAGTGCGCAGGGCCTTGAAGCTTTCTTT. Protein product: CASSAQGLEAFF.

The V gene is TRBV5-1, the J gene TRBJ2-5, with 7 bases that match TRBD1. Germline V gene lookup returns CDR1 SGHRS and CDR2 YFSETQ. Trimming removed 4 bases from V and 4 bases from J; junction bases left unmatched: 7. The CDR3 contains 14 residues. The CDR3 DNA sequence: TGCGCCAGCAGCACCTTACAGGGGCGAGAGACCCAGTACTTC. Residues: CASSTLQGRETQYF.

The chain joins TRBV7-2 to TRBJ2-7; D remains ambiguous. From germline, CDR1 is SGHTA and CDR2 FQGNSA. The CDR3 is made up of 15 amino acids. V was trimmed by 1 base and J by 3 bases, leaving 13 bases between them. The CDR3 bases are TGTGCCAGCAGCTTAGGTGGCCGCACGTACTACGAGCAGTACTTC. It is translated as CASSLGGRTYYEQYF.

The rearrangement links TRBV7-9 to TRBJ1-3, with D perhaps TRBD1 (5 bases). The germline gives CDR1 SEHNR, CDR2 FQNEAQ (reference sequence). This CDR3 has 16 residues. V gave up 2 bases and J gave up 0 bases, with 11 bases separating them. The DNA of the CDR3 is TGTGCCAGCAGCTTAAGGGGCCAAAGCTCTGGAAACACCATATATTTT. It translates to CASSLRGQSSGNTIYF.

The chain uses TRBV7-2 and TRBJ1-1, with no clear D. This CDR3 has 13 residues. Trimming cost V 2 bases and J 7 bases, with 11 bases left between them. The V gene's germline CDR1 is SGHTA and CDR2 FQGNSA. The CDR3 DNA is TGTGCCAGCAGCTTACGAGGTTCCAGTGAAGCTTTCTTT. Translation gives CASSLRGSSEAFF.

The CDR3 nucleotides are TGCGCCAGCAGGGTCAAGCTTACTAATGAAAAACTGTTTTTT. Translating it yields CASRVKLTNEKLFF. The V and J genes are TRBV4-1 and TRBJ1-4; D not resolved. CDR1 MGHRA and CDR2 YSYEKL come from the germline V gene. The CDR3 totals 14 residues. Deletions cut 6 bases from V and 2 bases from J, with 10 bases between.

The V gene is TRBV6-1, the J gene TRBJ2-5; TRBD1 is a possible D gene (5 bases). Trimming shortened V by 2 bases and J by 1 base, and 8 bases separated the two germline ends. The CDR3 is 14 amino acids. CDR1 MNHNS and CDR2 SASEGT come from the germline V gene. CDR3 nucleotide sequence: TGTGCCAGCAGTGAACAGGGAATCCAAGAGACCCAGTACTTC. It specifies CASSEQGIQETQYF.